This T cell receptor (beta chain) was recovered during a study of CD8+ T cells in alopecia areata. Study at large: Treated patients took oral tofacitinib at 5 to 10 mg twice daily. Broader study findings: Resident alphabeta T-cell populations of normal skin are likewise subject to sequencing in scalp samples.

This CDR3 is built from 14 residues. Germline V lookup: CDR1 LGHNA, CDR2 YSLEER. The ends were cut back, 4 bases at V and 2 bases at J, with 8 bases in the middle. Sequencing used cDNA as its template, made by extracting RNA and reverse transcribing it. Clones were read by immunoSEQ multiplex PCR, and TCRdb kept only the in-frame ones, dropping some. The sample lists 140,000 to 150,000 clones; 51% were seen once. For this clone: Its matching antigen is unknown.

Here the sequenced sample was CD4+ T cells sorted from blood, taken at week 0. The clonotype comes from a human donor with alopecia areata. V usage is TRBV4-3 and J usage is TRBJ1-4, with D maybe TRBD1 (5 bases). The CDR3 sequence is CASSLGGTNEKLFF. CDR3 nucleotide sequence: TGCGCCAGCAGCCTGGGGGGGACTAATGAAAAACTGTTTTTT.